This TCR beta chain emerged from a study of blood T cells in healthy people across ages. Findings of the study overall: TCR beta diversity per million T cells fell roughly linearly with age.

Sample-barcoded 5' priming and a J-beta primer mix drove a second PCR of roughly 6 to 12 cycles. In TCRdb, the 5' RACE reads were re-called with MiXCR into one record per CDR3 protein. This sample has under 1,000,000 distinct CDR3 sequences, with 35% to 40% found just once. A remark on this clonotype: Antigen specificity is unknown.

The length of the CDR3 is 15 residues. Germline V gene sequence: CDR1 MGHRA, CDR2 YSYEKL. V gave up 5 bases and J gave up 4 bases; unmatched junction bases: 8. What was sequenced was blood. The chain recombines TRBV4-1 with TRBJ1-3, with 7 bases that match TRBD1. This TCR derives from a man between 18 and 35 years old in good health. CDR3 in amino acids: CASSRDSESGNTIYF. The CDR3 nucleotides read TGCGCCAGCAGCAGGGACAGTGAGTCCGGAAACACCATATATTTT.